The rows below give T cell receptor beta chains drawn from one sample of a study of CD4 and CD8 cells across lung adenocarcinoma regions. TCRdb reanalysed the PCR reads using MiXCR and keeps one entry per CDR3 protein. This sample has about 12,000 distinct CDR3 sequences, with 53% found just once. Sequenced material: CD8+ T cells from the center of a lung tumor. Every receptor here comes from a female donor with lung adenocarcinoma. The CD4 and CD8 labels of this study may be unreliable. CDR3s include the opening cysteine and the closing phenylalanine or tryptophan. Each record gives: V gene, D gene, clone size, J gene, CDR3 DNA, CDR3 protein. The D gene is left open where the match is weak. Size is omitted from some rows. Given values are once, few, many or a class for expanded clones.

>TRBV6-5|-|-|TRBJ2-3
TGTGCCAGCGGATTCTCGGCTGCGAGCGGCAATACGCAGTATTTT
CASGFSAASGNTQYF
>TRBV6-1|-|-|TRBJ2-1
TGTGCCAGCAGTGAACCTCAGGGATACAATGAGCAGTTCTTC
CASSEPQGYNEQFF
>TRBV6-1|-|-|TRBJ2-2
TGTGCCAGCAGTCCCAAGTGGACCGGGGAGCTGTTTTTT
CASSPKWTGELFF
>TRBV6-1|TRBD1|-|TRBJ2-6
TGTGCCAGCACTACAGGGGGTCTGACCTACTCTGGGGCCAACGTCCTGACTTTC
CASTTGGLTYSGANVLTF
>TRBV6-1|-|once|TRBJ2-7
TGTGCCAGCGGGAGGAGCGGCGAGCAGTACTTC
CASGRSGEQYF
>TRBV30|TRBD1|-|TRBJ2-5
TGTGCCTGGCTCGCAGGGGGTAACCAAAACACCCAGTACTTC
CAWLAGGNQNTQYF
>TRBV6-1|-|-|TRBJ1-5
TGTGCCAGCAGTGTCTCTAAAGGGCCCCAGCATTTT
CASSVSKGPQHF
>TRBV4-1|-|once|TRBJ2-5
TGCGCCAGCAGCCAAGATCCGGGGGTGACAGAGACCCAGTACTTC
CASSQDPGVTETQYF
>TRBV4-1|TRBD2|-|TRBJ2-5
TGCGCCAGCAGCCTTACTAGCGGGGGGGCCCAAGAGACCCAGTACTTC
CASSLTSGGAQETQYF
>TRBV10-3|TRBD1|many|TRBJ1-6
TGTGCCATCAGTGATGGACAGGGAGGCCCAAATTCACCCCTCCACTTT
CAISDGQGGPNSPLHF
>TRBV4-1|-|few|TRBJ2-7
TGCGCCAGCAGCCTCAGGAGACCCTACGAGCAGTACTTC
CASSLRRPYEQYF
>TRBV6-1|TRBD2|many|TRBJ2-5
TGTGCCAGCAGGAACGAGCTAGCGGGAGGCCCCCAGCAGTACTTC
CASRNELAGGPQQYF
>TRBV6-5|-|-|TRBJ2-1
TGTGCCAGCAGTTACGTTGGGAGCGAGCAGTTCTTC
CASSYVGSEQFF
>TRBV27|TRBD1|few|TRBJ2-1
TGTGCCAGCAGTTTTTGGACAGGGGTGCGAGTTAATGAGCAGTTCTTC
CASSFWTGVRVNEQFF
>TRBV7-6|-|few|TRBJ1-6
TGTGCCAGCAGCTTGAACAGGGCTGATTCACCCCTCCACTTT
CASSLNRADSPLHF
>TRBV6-5|TRBD2|-|TRBJ2-1
TGTGCCAGCAGTTACGGTGCGGGAGCGGCCAATGAGCAGTTCTTC
CASSYGAGAANEQFF
>TRBV6-1|-|medium-sized|TRBJ2-7
TGTGCCAGCAGTGAAATAGGACGCGAGCAGTACTTC
CASSEIGREQYF
>TRBV6-1|TRBD1|once|TRBJ2-1
TGTGCCAGCTCCTCCGGGACAGGGGTTTGGAATGAGCAGTTCTTC
CASSSGTGVWNEQFF
>TRBV10-2|-|-|TRBJ2-6
TGCGCCACCACTTATCCTGGGGCCAACGTCCTGACTTTC
CATTYPGANVLTF
>TRBV6-5|-|few|TRBJ2-5
TGTGCCAGCAGTTACTCGAGCTTCGAGACCCAGTACTTC
CASSYSSFETQYF
>TRBV27|-|-|TRBJ2-5
TGTGCCAGCAGTTTATTCTACGGGATGCAGGAGACCCAGTACTTC
CASSLFYGMQETQYF
>TRBV6-1|TRBD1|medium-sized|TRBJ2-5
TGTGCCAGCAGTGGTGCAGGGGGCGCGGAGACCCAGTACTTC
CASSGAGGAETQYF
>TRBV6-1|-|-|TRBJ2-7
TGTGCCAGCCTAACCACCTCGGGTCGCAACTACGAGCAGTACTTC
CASLTTSGRNYEQYF
>TRBV6-1|TRBD2|-|TRBJ2-5
TGTGCCAGCAGCCCTAGCGGTATACAAGAGACCCAGTACTTC
CASSPSGIQETQYF
>TRBV7-2|TRBD1|-|TRBJ2-5
TGTGCCAGCAGCGCCGGGGACAGGGGAATCGGTTATGAGCAGTACTTC
CASSAGDRGIGYEQYF
>TRBV11-3|-|-|TRBJ2-1
TGTGCCAGCAGCTTAGATGGTGCGGGAAGAAACAATGAGCAGTTCTTC
CASSLDGAGRNNEQFF
>TRBV6-1|TRBD2|-|TRBJ2-4
TGTGCCAGCAGCCAGACTAGCGGCTATAGCAAAAATACGCAGTATTTC
CASSQTSGYSKNTQYF
>TRBV6-1|-|few|TRBJ1-2
TGTGCCAGCAGCCCTCTAGGGGCGGCCTATGGCTACACCTTC
CASSPLGAAYGYTF
>TRBV6-1|-|-|TRBJ2-3
TGTGCCAGCAGGAAACAGGCTGCGGGCACCGGGACGCAGTATTTT
CASRKQAAGTGTQYF
>TRBV6-1|-|-|TRBJ2-7
TGTGCCAGCAGTGATATGGGGGTCTACGAGCAGTACTTC
CASSDMGVYEQYF
>TRBV4-1|TRBD1|-|TRBJ1-2
TGCGCCAGCAGCCCCGACCGACAGGGAAACTATGGCTACACCTTC
CASSPDRQGNYGYTF
>TRBV11-2|-|-|TRBJ2-1
TGTGCCAGCAGCTTACGGCCTGGTACCGCCTACAATGAGCAGTTCTTC
CASSLRPGTAYNEQFF
>TRBV6-5|-|-|TRBJ2-3
TGTGCCAGCAGTTACTCGAGTTGGCTTCAAGAGACCCAGTTCTTT
CASSYSSWLQETQFF
>TRBV10-1|-|-|TRBJ2-5
TGCGCCAGCAGTGAGGGGACTCAAGAGACCCAGTACTTC
CASSEGTQETQYF
>TRBV25-1|TRBD1|medium-sized|TRBJ1-1
TGTGCCAGCAGCTTACAGACAGGGATGGCTGAAGCTTTCTTT
CASSLQTGMAEAFF
>TRBV6-1|TRBD1|large|TRBJ2-5
TGTGCCAGCACTCTGAACAGGGGTGATAGGGCCCAGTACTTC
CASTLNRGDRAQYF
>TRBV6-5|TRBD1|medium-sized|TRBJ1-1
TGTGCCAGCAGTTTAACAGGGGGCGTTGAAGCTTTCTTT
CASSLTGGVEAFF
>TRBV6-1|TRBD1|-|TRBJ1-5
TGTGCCAGCGGAGACGCTAGGGACAGGGGTGGAGGCAATCAGCCCCAGCATTTT
CASGDARDRGGGNQPQHF
>TRBV7-2|TRBD2|-|TRBJ2-7
TGTGCCAGCAGCGCCGCCTCGAGCGGGGGGGAAACCTACGAGCAGTACTTC
CASSAASSGGETYEQYF
>TRBV6-1|-|-|TRBJ1-6
TGTGCCAGCAGCGCCAGTAGTAATTCACCCCTCCACTTT
CASSASSNSPLHF
>TRBV6-5|-|-|TRBJ1-1
TGTGCCAGCAGTTACTCCGGGGAGAGCACTGAAGCTTTCTTT
CASSYSGESTEAFF
>TRBV10-1|TRBD1|-|TRBJ2-1
TGCGCCAGCGGGACAGGGGCGACAAGCTCCTACAATGAGCAGTTCTTC
CASGTGATSSYNEQFF
>TRBV7-6|TRBD2|-|TRBJ2-1
TGTGCCAGCAGCCAACTAGCGGGAGTCACCGGGTCCACAAGTGAGCAGTTCTTC
CASSQLAGVTGSTSEQFF
>TRBV6-5|-|few|TRBJ2-5
TGTGCCAGCAGTTACTCAGGAGGAGAGACCCAGTACTTC
CASSYSGGETQYF
>TRBV6-1|-|many|TRBJ2-1
TGTGCCAGCAGTGGCACTGTTCGGGGCTACAATGAGCAGTTCTTC
CASSGTVRGYNEQFF
>TRBV5-4|TRBD1|few|TRBJ2-7
TGTGCCAGCAGCTCGACCGGGACAGGGGGCTACGAGCAGTACTTC
CASSSTGTGGYEQYF
>TRBV6-1|TRBD1|large|TRBJ2-1
TGTGCCAGCAGTGAGACAGGGGGCTCCTACAATGAGCAGTTCTTC
CASSETGGSYNEQFF